The 23 T cell receptor beta chains below all came from one sample that was sequenced in a study of identical twins. TCRdb called the 5' RACE reads again in MiXCR, with one record for every CDR3 protein. The repertoire includes 460,000 or so distinct CDR3 sequences, approximately 15% of them detected once, and over 0.5% sits in the top ten. The same sample was also studied in work on yellow fever vaccine responses in identical twins.

Source material: CD4+ T cells sorted from blood. The receptors stem from a woman in her late teens or twenties in good health.

This chain links TRBV5-6 with TRBJ2-1; tentatively, D is TRBD2 (6 bases). CDR1 and CDR2 from the germline V gene are SGHDT and YYEEEE. Trimming shortened V by 4 bases and J by 5 bases, and 19 bases separated the two germline ends. The CDR3 extends over 16 amino acids. CDR3 in DNA: TGTGCCAGCAGCCGGTGGAGGGTTTCGGGAGACAATGAGCAGTTCTTC. Its protein is CASSRWRVSGDNEQFF.

This clonotype was detected ten times or more. Because the CDR3's place on the DNA is in doubt, the DNA is left out and the CDR3 is given as listed by TCRdb. The chain employs TRBV6-2 or TRBV6-3 and TRBJ1-5. The V gene's germline CDR1 is MNHEY and CDR2 SVGEGT. Both ends counted, the CDR3 spans 15 residues. CDR3 residues: CASSSSGSSNQPQHF.

Ten or more counts support this clonotype. V and J are TRBV7-8 and TRBJ2-1, with D unresolved. The CDR3 length is 13 residues. Germline assignment: CDR1 SGHVS and CDR2 FQNEAQ. V lost 5 bases and J 3 bases, leaving 8 bases between the germline ends. As DNA, the CDR3 is TGTGCCAGCAGCCCCAGCCACTACAATGAGCAGTTCTTC. Translation: CASSPSHYNEQFF.

V usage is TRBV7-3 and J usage is TRBJ2-1; either TRBD1 or TRBD2 may fit D (5 bases each). The germline gives CDR1 SGHTA, CDR2 FQGTGA. The germline V and J ends were trimmed by 5 bases and 5 bases, with 13 bases remaining between them. This CDR3 region has 14 residues. The DNA for the CDR3 is TGTGCCAGCAGCCCGGGGCAGTCCCACAATGAGCAGTTCTTC. Its translation is CASSPGQSHNEQFF.

This clonotype was detected only a few times. The CDR3 protein is CASSDFSFEQYF. The CDR3 DNA follows: TGTGCCAGCAGCGACTTCAGTTTCGAGCAGTACTTC. This chain connects TRBV7-2 to TRBJ2-7; D unclear. V lost 5 bases and J 6 bases, leaving 11 bases between the germline ends. CDR3 length: 12 amino acids. CDR1 SGHTA and CDR2 FQGNSA come from the germline V gene.

In its sample, this clonotype was seen a few times. CDR3 region: CASSRLPVGTSGVIPSRNEQFF. For the CDR3, the DNA is TGTGCCAGCAGCCGCCTGCCAGTAGGGACTAGCGGGGTTATTCCGTCCCGCAATGAGCAGTTCTTC. The rearrangement uses TRBV4-2 and TRBJ2-1; 13 nucleotides line up with TRBD2. CDR3 length: 22 residues. CDR1 and CDR2 from the germline V gene are LGHNA and YNFKEQ. After removal of 4 bases from V and 6 bases from J, the junction contained 24 bases not matched to a gene.

This CDR3 reads CASRPTGTNYGYTF. In DNA form, the CDR3 reads TGTGCCAGCAGGCCGACAGGGACTAACTATGGCTACACCTTC. This chain links TRBV2 with TRBJ1-2; 7 nucleotides match TRBD1. Germline V gives CDR1 SNHLY, CDR2 FYNNEI. The CDR3 is 14 residues long. Trimming took 6 bases from V and 0 from J; bases not matched to a gene: 4. Supplemented by reference TRBV2 and TRBJ1-2, the full variable domain reads EPEVTQTPSHQVTQMGQEVILRCVPISNHLYFYWYRQILGQKVEFLVSFYNNEISEKSEIFDDQFSVERPDGSNFTLKIRSTKLEDSAMYFCASRPTGTNYGYTFGSGTRLTVV.

In this sample, this clonotype turned up many times. The rearrangement uses TRBV5-1 and TRBJ2-7; no clear D. CDR1 is SGHRS, CDR2 YFSETQ, per germline. V was pared by 0 bases and J by 9 bases, with 25 bases between. This CDR3 is built from 17 residues. The CDR3 DNA follows: TGCGCCAGCAGCTTGGGCTCTACAGTAACCACCTTAGGTATGCAGTACTTC. Amino acid sequence: CASSLGSTVTTLGMQYF.

Points on this clonotype: One end of the junction does not line up with germline, which may come from a read error. The chain couples TRBV7-7 to TRBJ2-1, with unresolved D. The germline V gene encodes CDR1 SSHAT and CDR2 FNYEAQ (reference sequence). CDR3 size: 14 residues. The CDR3 here is CASSSSLGSNEQFF. Written as DNA, the CDR3 is TGTGCTAGCAGCTCCTCTCTTGGAAGCAATGAGCAGTTCTTC.

This clonotype was counted many times. V is TRBV25-1 and J is TRBJ2-6, with D tentatively TRBD2 (5 bases). The ends were cut back, 2 bases at V and 2 bases at J, with 7 bases in the middle. The CDR3 runs 15 residues. From germline, CDR1 is MGHDK and CDR2 SYGVNS. CDR3 bases: TGTGCCAGCAGTGAAGAGGGAACTGGGGCCAACGTCCTGACTTTC. This codes for CASSEEGTGANVLTF.

V usage is TRBV9 and J usage is TRBJ2-7; 7 nucleotides match TRBD1. V gave up 4 bases and J gave up 0 bases; unmatched junction bases: 4. The CDR3 is 14 amino acids. Looked up from germline, CDR1 is SGDLS and CDR2 is YYNGEE. Here the CDR3 reads CASSPGQISYEQYF. In DNA, the CDR3 is TGTGCCAGCAGCCCGGGACAGATCTCCTACGAGCAGTACTTC.

This clonotype occurred a few times. This chain joins TRBV20-1 and TRBJ2-7, with D perhaps matching TRBD2 (6 bases). V lost 3 bases and J lost 3, with 18 bases in between. CDR1 and CDR2 from the germline V gene are DFQATT and SNEGSKA (reference sequence). The length of the CDR3 is 15 residues. CDR3 nucleotides: TGCAGTGCTAGGCCCTCGGCGGGGCGAGACTACGAGCAGTACTTC. As protein: CSARPSAGRDYEQYF.

The V call is TRBV7-2, the J call TRBJ2-7, with 8 nucleotides matching TRBD2. Germline CDR1 SGHTA, CDR2 FQGNSA. J lost 3 bases, V lost 6 bases, and 7 bases had no gene match. The CDR3 contains 14 residues. The CDR3 sequence is CASRSSGEIYEQYF. In DNA, the CDR3 is TGTGCCAGCAGAAGTAGCGGGGAGATCTACGAGCAGTACTTC.

This clonotype came up a few times. The genes are TRBV24-1 and TRBJ2-1; D is perhaps TRBD2 (6 bases). The CDR3 has 14 amino acids. Germline CDR1 KGHDR, CDR2 SFDVKD. The V end was cut by 3 bases, the J end by 3 bases, with 8 bases between. The CDR3 reads CATSDPDYYNEQFF. The CDR3 coding sequence is TGTGCCACCAGTGATCCGGACTACTACAATGAGCAGTTCTTC.

This sequence joins TRBV6-5 and TRBJ2-3; TRBD2 aligns across 9 bases. J lost 1 base, V lost 0 bases, and 5 bases had no gene match. The CDR3 length is 17 residues. Germline CDR1 MNHEY, CDR2 SVGAGI. The DNA for the CDR3 is TGTGCCAGCAGTTACTCGAGGCGGGGGGGGCGCACAGATACGCAGTATTTT. Its protein is CASSYSRRGGRTDTQYF.

This clonotype occurred many times. The chain is built from TRBV7-8 and TRBJ2-7, with 9 bases fitting TRBD1. This CDR3 contains 15 residues. CDR1 is SGHVS, CDR2 FQNEAQ, per germline. V lost 6 bases and J lost 3; bases outside the gene matches: 9. The CDR3 DNA sequence: TGTGCCAGCAGGACCAACAGGGGGCACATCTACGAGCAGTACTTC. It yields the protein CASRTNRGHIYEQYF. The full variable domain, in which reference TRBV7-8 and TRBJ2-7 provide the parts outside the CDR3, is GAGVSQSPRYKVAKRGQDVALRCDPISGHVSLFWYQQALGQGPEFLTYFQNEAQLDKSGLPSDRFFAERPEGSVSTLKIQRTQQEDSAVYLCASRTNRGHIYEQYFGPGTRLTVT.

This clonotype came up a few times. The gene calls are TRBV18 and TRBJ2-7; D might be TRBD1 (6 bases). The V gene lost 3 bases and the J gene lost 2 bases, with 11 bases spanning the gap. The CDR3 runs 14 residues. The germline gives CDR1 KGHSH, CDR2 LQKENI. The CDR3 protein is CASSPRDITYEQYF. The CDR3 DNA reads TGTGCCAGCTCACCTCGGGACATTACCTACGAGCAGTACTTC.

This chain joins TRBV5-1 and TRBJ2-7, with TRBD1 matching 9 bases. Germline assignment: CDR1 SGHRS and CDR2 YFSETQ. The CDR3 sequence is 13 residues long. Trimming removed 3 bases from V and 5 bases from J; junction bases left unmatched: 3. The CDR3 here is CASSWGTGNEQYF. CDR3 sequence (DNA): TGCGCCAGCAGCTGGGGGACAGGGAACGAGCAGTACTTC.

CDR3: CASRAGFGVTGELFF. CDR3 nucleotide sequence: TGTGCCAGCAGAGCCGGGTTTGGTGTCACCGGGGAGCTGTTTTTT. The V and J genes are TRBV6-1 and TRBJ2-2; no definite D call. Germline V gene lookup returns CDR1 MNHNS and CDR2 SASEGT. The V gene lost 6 bases and the J gene lost 4 bases, with 15 bases spanning the gap. The CDR3 totals 15 residues.

This clonotype has more than one count but fewer than ten. This chain links TRBV7-2 with TRBJ1-2; 8 nucleotides agree with TRBD1. The J segment lost 4 bases and the V segment lost 5 bases, leaving 15 bases of the junction unmatched. The CDR3 extends over 17 amino acids. CDR1 SGHTA and CDR2 FQGNSA come from the germline V gene. CDR3 nucleotides: TGTGCCAGCAGCCCAACGTCATCAGGGGGCGCAGGCTATGGCTACACCTTC. It codes for CASSPTSSGGAGYGYTF.

The chain employs TRBV2 and TRBJ2-3, with no clear D. The CDR3 runs 13 residues. Germline lookup yields CDR1 SNHLY and CDR2 FYNNEI. Trimming removed 10 bases at V and 6 bases at J, with 17 bases between. CDR3 region: CAITPSATDTQYF. In nucleotides, the CDR3 is TGTGCCATAACTCCGTCGGCAACGGATACGCAGTATTTT.

The chain links TRBV20-1 to TRBJ2-3; 8 bases fit TRBD2. CDR1 DFQATT and CDR2 SNEGSKA come from the germline V gene (reference sequence). Trimming at V came to 0 bases and at J to 3 bases, leaving 8 bases not matched to a gene. CDR3 length: 16 residues. DNA of the CDR3: TGCAGTGCTAGAGATCCGGGGGGCGGGGGGACAGATACGCAGTATTTT. It is translated as CSARDPGGGGTDTQYF.

This chain links TRBV14 with TRBJ2-1, with TRBD2 identical over 7 bases. This CDR3 comprises 16 residues. V lost 3 bases to trimming and J lost 0 bases; unmatched junction nucleotides: 5. Germline V gives CDR1 SGHDN, CDR2 FVKESK. CDR3 amino acids: CASSHPSGLSYNEQFF. In DNA form, the CDR3 reads TGTGCCAGCAGCCACCCTAGCGGCCTCTCCTACAATGAGCAGTTCTTC.